This T cell receptor (beta chain) is from a study of T cells after yellow fever vaccination. Whole-study findings and limits: Of the clonotypes, a small share occurred in both CD4 and CD8 compartments. Reappearing after the booster were most of the clones from primary vaccination (about 95% CD4, about 87% CD8). By day 5 rather than day 15, the secondary response had peaked, though it was weaker.

This clonotype turned up a few times. Its target is unknown. Germline values: CDR1 SGHVS, CDR2 FQNEAQ. The CDR3 is 16 amino acids. The ends were cut back, 5 bases at V and 5 bases at J, with 18 bases in the middle. Template-switching 5'RACE yielded the TCR cDNA; a universal primer site and UMIs were added in the process. Each CDR3 protein gets one entry after TCRdb re-called the 5' RACE reads with MiXCR. The sample gives approximately 140,000 distinct CDR3 sequences, 6.5% to 8.5% of which show up once; under 0.85% is in the top ten. The chain couples TRBV7-8 to TRBJ1-4; unclear D gene. This material consisted of CD4+ T cells sorted from PBMCs, taken 5 days after the yellow fever booster vaccination. This TCR was sampled from a young man who received the YFV17D yellow fever vaccine. The CDR3 nucleotides are TGTGCCAGCAGCCCCTGGGGAAACGGGCAGAATGAAAAACTGTTTTTT. Translation gives CASSPWGNGQNEKLFF.